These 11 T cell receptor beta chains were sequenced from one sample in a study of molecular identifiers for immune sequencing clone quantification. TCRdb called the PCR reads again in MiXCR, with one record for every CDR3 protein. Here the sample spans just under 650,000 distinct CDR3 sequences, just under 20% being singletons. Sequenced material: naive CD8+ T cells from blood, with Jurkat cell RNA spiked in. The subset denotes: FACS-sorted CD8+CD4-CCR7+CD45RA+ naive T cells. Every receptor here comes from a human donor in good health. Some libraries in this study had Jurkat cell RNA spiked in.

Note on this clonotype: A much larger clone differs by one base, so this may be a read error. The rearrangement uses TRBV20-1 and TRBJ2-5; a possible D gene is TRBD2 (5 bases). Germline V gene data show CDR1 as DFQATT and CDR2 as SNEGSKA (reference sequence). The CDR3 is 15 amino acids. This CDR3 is CSTSLGLPNQETQYF. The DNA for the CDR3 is TGCAGTACTAGTTTGGGTCTTCCCAACCAAGAGACCCAGTACTTC.

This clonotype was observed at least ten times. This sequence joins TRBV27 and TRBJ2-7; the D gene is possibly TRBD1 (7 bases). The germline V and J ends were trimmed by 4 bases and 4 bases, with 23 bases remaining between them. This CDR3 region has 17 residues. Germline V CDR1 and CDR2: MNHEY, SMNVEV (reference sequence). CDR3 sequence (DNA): TGTGCCAGCAGTTCGTACGCAAACGGAGGGGGCAGGTACGAGCAGTACTTC. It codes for CASSSYANGGGRYEQYF.

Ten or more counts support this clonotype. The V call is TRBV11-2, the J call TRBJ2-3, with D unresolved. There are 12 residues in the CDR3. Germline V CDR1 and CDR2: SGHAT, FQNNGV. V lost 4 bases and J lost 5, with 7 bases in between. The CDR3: CASSYPGDTQYF. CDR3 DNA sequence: TGTGCCAGCAGCTATCCGGGAGATACGCAGTATTTT.

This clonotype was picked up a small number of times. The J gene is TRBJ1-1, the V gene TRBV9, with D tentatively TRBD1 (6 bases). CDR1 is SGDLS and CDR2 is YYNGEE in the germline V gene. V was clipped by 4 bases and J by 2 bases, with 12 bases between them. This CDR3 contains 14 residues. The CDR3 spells CASSPQGGNTEAFF. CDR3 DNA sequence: TGTGCCAGCAGCCCACAGGGTGGAAACACTGAAGCTTTCTTT.

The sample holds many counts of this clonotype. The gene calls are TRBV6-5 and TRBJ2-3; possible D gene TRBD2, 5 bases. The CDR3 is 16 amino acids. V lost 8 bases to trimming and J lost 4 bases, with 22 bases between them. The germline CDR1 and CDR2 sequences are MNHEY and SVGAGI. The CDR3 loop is CASSPGVALIADTQYF. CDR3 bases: TGTGCCAGCTCCCCTGGGGTAGCGCTTATCGCAGATACGCAGTATTTT.

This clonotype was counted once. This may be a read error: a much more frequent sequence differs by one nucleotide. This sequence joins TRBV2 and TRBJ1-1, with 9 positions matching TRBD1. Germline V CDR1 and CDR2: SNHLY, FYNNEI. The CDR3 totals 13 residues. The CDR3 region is CASSADRGAETFF. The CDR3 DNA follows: TGTGCCAGCAGCGCCGACAGGGGGGCTGAAACTTTCTTT.

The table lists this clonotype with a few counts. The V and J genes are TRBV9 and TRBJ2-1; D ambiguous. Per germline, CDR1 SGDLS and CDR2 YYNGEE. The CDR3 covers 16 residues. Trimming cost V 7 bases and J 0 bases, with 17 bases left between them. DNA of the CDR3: TGTGCCAGCGCTCGCCCTCGTGCGAGCTCCTACAATGAGCAGTTCTTC. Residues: CASARPRASSYNEQFF.

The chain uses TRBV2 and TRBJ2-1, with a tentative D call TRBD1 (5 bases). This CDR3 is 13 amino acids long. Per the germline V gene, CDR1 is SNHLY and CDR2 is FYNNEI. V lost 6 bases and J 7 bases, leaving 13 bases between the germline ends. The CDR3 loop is CASRKGITNEQFF. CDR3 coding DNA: TGTGCCAGCAGGAAGGGGATTACTAATGAGCAGTTCTTC.

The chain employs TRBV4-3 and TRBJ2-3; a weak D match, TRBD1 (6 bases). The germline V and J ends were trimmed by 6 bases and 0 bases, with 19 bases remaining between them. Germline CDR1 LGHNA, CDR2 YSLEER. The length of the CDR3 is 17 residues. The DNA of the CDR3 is TGCGCCAGCAGTTCCTCCATCCAAGGGGGTAGCACAGATACGCAGTATTTT. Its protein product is CASSSSIQGGSTDTQYF.

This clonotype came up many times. The CDR3 here is CASSLGGGASYEQYF. The CDR3 region has the DNA TGCGCCAGCAGCTTGGGCGGGGGTGCCTCCTACGAGCAGTACTTC. The chain uses TRBV5-1 and TRBJ2-7; TRBD2 agrees at 7 bases. With 0 bases clipped from V and 0 bases from J, the junction kept 3 bases outside the gene matches. CDR1 and CDR2 (germline): SGHRS, YFSETQ. CDR3 length equals 15 residues.

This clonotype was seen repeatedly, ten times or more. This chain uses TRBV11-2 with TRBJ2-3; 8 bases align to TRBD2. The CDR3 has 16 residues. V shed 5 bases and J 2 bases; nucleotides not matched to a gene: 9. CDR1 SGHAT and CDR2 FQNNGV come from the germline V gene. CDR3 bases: TGTGCCAGCAGCCCCCGGGGAGCGGGGGTCACAGATACGCAGTATTTT. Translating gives CASSPRGAGVTDTQYF. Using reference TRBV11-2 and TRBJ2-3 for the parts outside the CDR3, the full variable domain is EAGVAQSPRYKIIEKRQSVAFWCNPISGHATLYWYQQILGQGPKLLIQFQNNGVVDDSQLPKDRFSAERLKGVDSTLKIQPAKLEDSAVYLCASSPRGAGVTDTQYFGPGTRLTVL.